A selection of T cell receptor beta chains follows, all from one sample in a study of CXCR3-negative and CXCR3-positive naive CD8 T cells. TCRdb re-called the 5' RACE reads; one entry per CDR3 protein, DNA not given. The sample totals tens of thousands of distinct CDR3 sequences. The specimen sequenced was naive CXCR3- CD8+ T cells from blood. These receptors were obtained from a human donor in good health. Some clones in this sample may be carry-over from other donors' samples. CDR3s include the opening cysteine and the closing phenylalanine or tryptophan.

v_gene	j_gene	CDR3aa
TRBV20-1	TRBJ2-1	CSARELENEQFF
TRBV5-5	TRBJ2-1	CASSLFANEQFF
TRBV10-3	TRBJ2-7	CAISEFPQVTIYEQYF
TRBV2	TRBJ1-1	CASSGTGDTEAFF
TRBV5-6	TRBJ2-5	CASSMETGTATQYF
TRBV7-8	TRBJ2-1	CASSAAGEGSYNEQFF
TRBV5-1	TRBJ2-1	CASSLDNYNEQFF
TRBV27	TRBJ1-2	CASSLSAGSGYGYTF
TRBV11-3	TRBJ2-3	CASSLRERGDSTDTQYF
TRBV27	TRBJ2-1	CASSLGGAGYNEQFF
TRBV5-6	TRBJ2-5	CASSLWWLAGGEETQYF
TRBV5-5	TRBJ2-7	CASSFGTGGLDEQYF
TRBV28	TRBJ1-2	CASSYPGQGKGYTF
TRBV20-1	TRBJ2-7	CSARNPQGNEQYF
TRBV6-5	TRBJ1-5	CASSYSIGLEPQHF
TRBV5-1	TRBJ1-3	CASSLGEMTSGNTIYF
TRBV27	TRBJ2-7	CASSLSGGHEQYF
TRBV29-1	TRBJ2-2	CSVERGDSNTGELFF
TRBV29-1	TRBJ2-3	CSVEGGTVPSTDTQYF
TRBV10-3	TRBJ2-7	CAITTSGDLYEQYF
TRBV2	TRBJ2-1	CARPGLRAREQFF
TRBV4-3	TRBJ2-7	CASSQDRSGSYEQYF
TRBV6-6	TRBJ2-7	CASSGDSPYEQYF
TRBV5-1	TRBJ2-7	CASSPAPGQDEQYF
TRBV14	TRBJ2-3	CASSQGEGGDTQYF
TRBV3-1	TRBJ2-1	CASSQSTSGSYNEQFF
TRBV28	TRBJ2-7	CATTSLAREQYF
TRBV7-9	TRBJ2-1	CASSDGGRPMGEQFF
TRBV29-1	TRBJ2-7	CSVRGLRSPYEQYF
TRBV20-1	TRBJ1-1	CSARDLTAGDTEAFF
TRBV28	TRBJ1-2	CASSLAHRGTDGYTF